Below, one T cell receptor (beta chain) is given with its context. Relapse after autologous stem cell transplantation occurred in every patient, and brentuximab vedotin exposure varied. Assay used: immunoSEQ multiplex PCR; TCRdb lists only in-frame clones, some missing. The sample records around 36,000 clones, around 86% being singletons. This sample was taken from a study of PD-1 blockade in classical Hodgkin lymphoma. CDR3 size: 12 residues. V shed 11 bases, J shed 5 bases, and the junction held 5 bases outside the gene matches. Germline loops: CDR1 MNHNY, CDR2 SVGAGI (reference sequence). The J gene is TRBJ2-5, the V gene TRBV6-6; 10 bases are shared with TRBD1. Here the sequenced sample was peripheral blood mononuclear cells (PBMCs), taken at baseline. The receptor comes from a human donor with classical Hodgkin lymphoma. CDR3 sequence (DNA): TGTGCCTCCGCGGGACAGGGGGAGACCCAGTACTTC. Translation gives CASAGQGETQYF.